The rows below give T cell receptor beta chains drawn from one sample of a study of T cell responses to AZD1222 COVID-19 vaccine. Sequencing used immunoSEQ multiplex PCR; TCRdb keeps in-frame clones, though not all of them. The sample contains about 93,000 clones, around 89% of which appear only once. The source material was peripheral blood, sampled 28 days after the second AZD1222 dose. Receptors originate from an adult who received the AZD1222 COVID-19 vaccine. Both conserved end residues are part of each CDR3. Clone size is not always given. Where it is, it says once, few, many or a class for expanded clones.

clone_size: -; v_call: TRBV27; j_call: TRBJ2-7; cdr3_aa: CASSLWGTSPSYEQYF
clone_size: -; v_call: TRBV2; j_call: TRBJ2-1; cdr3_aa: CARRSGSEQFF
clone_size: -; v_call: TRBV24-1; j_call: TRBJ1-2; cdr3_aa: CATSDPGHGYTF
clone_size: -; v_call: TRBV5-4; j_call: TRBJ1-1; cdr3_aa: CASSLEGADTEAFF
clone_size: -; v_call: TRBV7-2; j_call: TRBJ1-5; cdr3_aa: CASSLFNDQPQHF
clone_size: -; v_call: TRBV4-2; j_call: TRBJ1-2; cdr3_aa: CASSQERVNYGYTF
clone_size: -; v_call: TRBV5-1; j_call: TRBJ1-5; cdr3_aa: CASSLEGIGPQHF
clone_size: -; v_call: TRBV24-1; j_call: TRBJ2-1; cdr3_aa: CATSQASGTYNEQFF
clone_size: -; v_call: TRBV18; j_call: TRBJ1-2; cdr3_aa: CASSPEIVAYGYTF
clone_size: -; v_call: TRBV3-1/TRBV3-2; j_call: TRBJ1-5; cdr3_aa: CASSQDSSTDQPQHF
clone_size: -; v_call: TRBV6-5; j_call: TRBJ1-2; cdr3_aa: CASSYSGGDYGYTF
clone_size: -; v_call: TRBV5-8; j_call: TRBJ1-1; cdr3_aa: CASSPRTGNTEAFF
clone_size: -; v_call: TRBV2; j_call: TRBJ1-5; cdr3_aa: CASSREGSQPQHF
clone_size: -; v_call: TRBV6-2/TRBV6-3; j_call: TRBJ2-6; cdr3_aa: CASSQSSGANVLTF
clone_size: -; v_call: TRBV7-9; j_call: TRBJ2-2; cdr3_aa: CASSPVTGGPNTGELFF
clone_size: -; v_call: TRBV12-2; j_call: TRBJ1-2; cdr3_aa: CASRLEAVYGYTF
clone_size: once; v_call: TRBV18; j_call: TRBJ1-1; cdr3_aa: CASSPTTGGTEAFF
clone_size: -; v_call: TRBV18; j_call: TRBJ1-3; cdr3_aa: CASSPPSASGNTIYF
clone_size: -; v_call: TRBV2; j_call: TRBJ2-5; cdr3_aa: CASRRTGAETQYF
clone_size: -; v_call: TRBV27; j_call: TRBJ2-1; cdr3_aa: CASSPHSDRLAGDEREQFF
clone_size: -; v_call: TRBV19; j_call: TRBJ1-1; cdr3_aa: CASSTAGAGYTEAFF
clone_size: -; v_call: TRBV6-6; j_call: TRBJ1-1; cdr3_aa: CASTFGRRDTEAFF
clone_size: -; v_call: TRBV10-1; j_call: TRBJ2-7; cdr3_aa: CASPQLASGSPSYEQYF
clone_size: -; v_call: TRBV3-1/TRBV3-2; j_call: TRBJ2-7; cdr3_aa: CASSQDRGDPEYF
clone_size: once; v_call: TRBV25-1; j_call: TRBJ2-1; cdr3_aa: CASSEYGGGYNEQFF